Shown below are 19 T cell receptor beta chains from a single sample sequenced in a study of blood T cells in healthy people across ages. Using a J-beta primer mix together with a sample-barcoded 5' primer, a second PCR was run for roughly 6 to 11 cycles. TCRdb re-called the 5' RACE reads through MiXCR, storing one row per CDR3 protein. The table shows roughly 1.5 million distinct CDR3 sequences, with approximately 43% occurring only once. The material sequenced was blood. All receptors come from a woman younger than 30 in good health.

This clonotype was seen a handful of times. This chain connects TRBV14 to TRBJ2-7; TRBD2 matches 11 bases. This CDR3 region has 16 residues. V lost 0 bases, J lost 5 bases, and 6 bases stayed unmatched. Germline CDR1 and CDR2: SGHDN and FVKESK. The CDR3 nucleotides read TGTGCCAGCAGCCAAGACGTTAGCGGGAGGGGTCACGAGCAGTACTTC. It yields the protein CASSQDVSGRGHEQYF. Looking up the rest from reference TRBV14 and TRBJ2-7 gives the full variable domain: EAGVTQFPSHSVIEKGQTVTLRCDPISGHDNLYWYRRVMGKEIKFLLHFVKESKQDESGMPNNRFLAERTGGTYSTLKVQPAELEDSGVYFCASSQDVSGRGHEQYFGPGTRLTVT.

CDR3 sequence: CASSPVGTGFHEQYF. The CDR3 nucleotides are TGTGCCAGCTCACCAGTCGGGACAGGGTTCCACGAGCAGTACTTC. V gene TRBV18 combines with J gene TRBJ2-4; 9 nucleotides agree with TRBD1. TRBJ2-7 explains the end of the DNA better; the J call may be wrong. The germline V gene encodes CDR1 KGHSH and CDR2 LQKENI. CDR3 length equals 15 residues.

The chain employs TRBV12-3 or TRBV12-4 and TRBJ2-1, with TRBD2 as a possible D gene (6 bases). Trimming took 5 bases from V and 6 from J, leaving 11 bases between them. This CDR3 has 13 residues. The CDR3 reads CASSVFGGNEQFF. The CDR3 region has the DNA TGTGCCAGCAGTGTATTCGGGGGCAATGAGCAGTTCTTC.

This sequence joins TRBV4-1 and TRBJ1-2, with D uncertain. The CDR3 runs 15 residues. The V gene lost 3 bases and the J gene lost 0 bases, with 11 bases spanning the gap. The germline V gene has CDR1 MGHRA and CDR2 YSYEKL. The CDR3 DNA reads TGCGCCAGCAGCCAGCCAGGCGGGTCTAACTATGGCTACACCTTC. It is translated as CASSQPGGSNYGYTF.

This clonotype showed up just a few times. V usage is TRBV29-1 and J usage is TRBJ1-2, with D uncertain. The CDR3 has 12 residues. V lost 2 bases and J 8 bases, leaving 12 bases between the germline ends. Germline CDR1 reads SQVTM; CDR2 reads ANQGSEA. This CDR3 reads CSVELGSGGYTF. The CDR3 coding sequence is TGCAGCGTTGAACTAGGTTCAGGAGGCTACACCTTC.

The chain recombines TRBV6-2 or TRBV6-3 with TRBJ1-5; a possible D gene is TRBD1 (6 bases). Per the germline V gene, CDR1 is MNHEY and CDR2 is SVGEGT. Trimming cost V 4 bases and J 10 bases, with 20 bases left between them. The CDR3 is 15 residues long. The chain's CDR3 is CASSWADRPILPQHF. The DNA of the CDR3 is TGTGCCAGCAGTTGGGCAGACAGGCCGATCTTACCCCAGCATTTT.

The chain employs TRBV30 and TRBJ1-2; tentatively, D is TRBD1 (5 bases). CDR1 and CDR2 (germline): GTSNPN, SVGIG (reference sequence). The CDR3 has 13 residues. Trimming took off 4 bases at V and 7 bases at J, with 16 bases between the two ends. The CDR3: CAWTSPQGFGYTF. CDR3 bases: TGTGCCTGGACCTCCCCGCAGGGATTTGGCTACACCTTC.

The chain carries TRBV7-2 and TRBJ2-3; D is undetermined. Germline V gene lookup returns CDR1 SGHTA and CDR2 FQGNSA. CDR3 length equals 14 residues. V was shortened by 0 bases and J by 6 bases, with 10 bases between the two germline ends. CDR3 sequence (DNA): TGTGCCAGCAGCTTAGCGGTATCCGTGGATACGCAGTATTTT. Its translation is CASSLAVSVDTQYF.

The chain uses TRBV7-2 and TRBJ2-7; 11 bases are shared with TRBD1. The germline V gene encodes CDR1 SGHTA and CDR2 FQGNSA. The trim removed 3 bases at V and 6 bases at J, leaving 13 bases unmatched. This CDR3 has 17 residues. CDR3 nucleotides: TGTGCCAGCAGCTTTGGGCAGGCGAGGACAGGGGGCGCCGAGCAGTACTTC. Translating gives CASSFGQARTGGAEQYF.

The chain is built from TRBV28 and TRBJ2-3, with D possibly being TRBD1 or TRBD2 (5 bases each). V was pared by 5 bases and J by 5 bases, with 17 bases between. The CDR3 sequence is 15 residues long. Germline CDR1 MDHEN, CDR2 SYDVKM. CDR3 residues: CASSHLVGDGDTQYF. The CDR3 nucleotides are TGTGCCAGCAGTCACCTCGTGGGGGACGGAGATACGCAGTATTTT.

CDR3 region: CASSERRPNEKLFF. Written as DNA, the CDR3 is TGTGCCAGCAGTGAAAGGCGACCTAATGAAAAACTGTTTTTT. This chain uses TRBV2 with TRBJ1-4; no clear D gene. This CDR3 is built from 14 residues. The germline V gene encodes CDR1 SNHLY and CDR2 FYNNEI. V lost 2 bases, J lost 3 bases, and 7 bases lay in between.

This clonotype has more than one count but fewer than ten. CDR3 sequence: CASSYPRGAETQYF. CDR3 coding DNA: TGTGCCAGCAGTTACCCGAGGGGGGCCGAGACCCAGTACTTC. The rearrangement links TRBV6-6 to TRBJ2-5; D assignment may be TRBD1 or TRBD2 (6 bases each). V was clipped by 2 bases and J by 5 bases, with 12 bases between them. This CDR3 has 14 residues. Germline V gene data show CDR1 as MNHNY and CDR2 as SVGAGI (reference sequence).

V usage is TRBV6-5 and J usage is TRBJ1-4; a possible D gene is TRBD1 (5 bases). V gave up 1 base and J gave up 1 base, with 13 bases separating them. Looked up from germline, CDR1 is MNHEY and CDR2 is SVGAGI. The CDR3 totals 17 residues. CDR3 DNA sequence: TGTGCCAGCAGTTACTTCTTAGACAGACTAACTAATGAAAAACTGTTTTTT. Its translation is CASSYFLDRLTNEKLFF.

The chain has TRBV7-2 and TRBJ2-4; possibly TRBD1 for D (6 bases). The CDR3 has 16 residues. Germline CDR1 is SGHTA and CDR2 is FQGNSA. V was shortened by 3 bases and J by 0 bases, with 12 bases between the two germline ends. The CDR3 loop reads CASSFHLGAAKNIQYF. The CDR3 DNA sequence: TGTGCCAGCAGCTTCCATTTGGGGGCAGCCAAAAACATTCAGTACTTC.

The chain is built from TRBV4-2 and TRBJ2-5; 11 positions agree with TRBD2. CDR1 is LGHNA, CDR2 YNFKEQ, per germline. The trim removed 1 base at V and 11 bases at J, leaving 9 bases unmatched. This CDR3 region has 15 residues. CDR3 sequence: CASSQGTSGFPEQYF. CDR3 sequence (DNA): TGTGCCAGCAGCCAAGGGACTAGCGGGTTTCCGGAGCAGTACTTC.

The chain joins TRBV7-8 to TRBJ1-6; D is unclear. The CDR3 runs to 15 residues. V lost 7 bases to trimming and J lost 7 bases, with 17 bases between them. The germline V gene encodes CDR1 SGHVS and CDR2 FQNEAQ. CDR3 nucleotide sequence: TGTGCCAGCATCGGAACCGTCAATCCGAATTCACCCCTCCACTTT. This gives the protein CASIGTVNPNSPLHF.

This rearrangement joins TRBV28 to TRBJ2-1, with 8 bases aligning to TRBD2. The CDR3 has 14 residues. Germline lookup yields CDR1 MDHEN and CDR2 SYDVKM. In DNA form, the CDR3 reads TGTGCGACCACTCCGGGAGGGCTCTACAATGAGCAGTTCTTC. It yields the protein CATTPGGLYNEQFF.

The chain is built from TRBV4-3 and TRBJ1-1, with 7 bases aligning to TRBD1. The CDR3 loop spans 15 amino acids. V was pared by 1 base and J by 3 bases, with 5 bases of the junction left unmatched. Per the germline V gene, CDR1 is LGHNA and CDR2 is YSLEER. CDR3 sequence reads: CASSQGQGLDTEAFF. As DNA, the CDR3 is TGCGCCAGCAGCCAAGGACAGGGTCTGGACACTGAAGCTTTCTTT.

This clonotype was picked up a small number of times. The chain couples TRBV14 to TRBJ2-1; D is perhaps TRBD2 (5 bases). V dropped 0 bases and J dropped 7 bases, with 10 bases sitting between them. Germline CDR1 is SGHDN and CDR2 is FVKESK. There are 14 residues in the CDR3. The CDR3 spells CASSQDRGWNEQFF. CDR3 in DNA: TGTGCCAGCAGCCAAGATCGGGGTTGGAATGAGCAGTTCTTC.